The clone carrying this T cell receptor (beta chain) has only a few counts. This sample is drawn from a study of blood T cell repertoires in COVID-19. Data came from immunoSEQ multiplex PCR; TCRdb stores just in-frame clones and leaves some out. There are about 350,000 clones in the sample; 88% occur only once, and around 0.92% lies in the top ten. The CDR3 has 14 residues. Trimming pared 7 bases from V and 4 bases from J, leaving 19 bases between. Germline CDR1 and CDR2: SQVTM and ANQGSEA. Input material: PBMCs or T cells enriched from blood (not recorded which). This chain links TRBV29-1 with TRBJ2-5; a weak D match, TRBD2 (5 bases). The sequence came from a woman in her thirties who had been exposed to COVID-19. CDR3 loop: CSGVQRVTGETQYF. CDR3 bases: TGCAGCGGGGTTCAGAGGGTTACGGGAGAGACCCAGTACTTC.